This TCR delta chain is drawn from a study of Vδ1+ human thymocytes. General study findings and limits: Thymic TRG and TRD repertoires appeared highly polyclonal, with Gaussian CDR3 length distributions.

Germline CDR1 reads GEAIGNYY; CDR2 reads EKD. The length of the CDR3 is 19 residues. Trimming took 3 bases from V and 3 from J; bases not matched to a gene: 18. For this clone: The antigen is unknown.

Sequences come from RNA converted to cDNA by reverse transcription. The CDR3 regions were amplified by multiplex PCR from V-gene primers to a constant-region primer. TCRdb ran CATT on the multiplex PCR reads. Of about 75,000 delta-chain clones listed, approximately 34% are singletons. After alphabeta T cell depletion, CD3+ Vdelta1+ Vdelta2- thymocytes were sorted. The rearrangement uses TRDV2 and TRDJ1; 10 bases match TRDD3. The receptor was isolated from a boy less than two years old who had congenital heart surgery. Sequenced: Vdelta1+ gamma-delta thymocytes from the thymus. Subset: FACS-sorted CD3+ TCRalphabeta- TCRVdelta1+ TCRVdelta2- thymocytes. CDR3 sequence reads: CACDSGSKLGDPYADKLIF. The CDR3 DNA reads as TGTGCCTGTGACTCCGGATCCAAACTGGGGGATCCGTACGCCGATAAACTCATCTTT.